This TCR beta chain derives from a study of control samples from healthy donors and cancer patients. TCRdb keeps only in-frame clones here, not all; method: immunoSEQ multiplex PCR. Of some 100,000 clones listed, about 88% are singletons. CDR1 and CDR2 from the germline V gene are SGHNT and YYREEE (reference sequence). Trimming cost V 2 bases and J 2 bases; bases outside gene matches: 3. The CDR3 is 15 amino acids. The sequencing sample was made of blood. The V gene is TRBV5-4, the J gene TRBJ2-1, with TRBD2 matching over 8 bases. This TCR came from a woman in her forties or fifties in good health. CDR3 in amino acids: CASSFAGGPYNEQFF. The CDR3 DNA reads TGTGCCAGCAGCTTCGCGGGAGGCCCCTACAATGAGCAGTTCTTC.